The entry that follows covers one TCR beta chain sequence. Trimming took 3 bases from V and 1 from J, leaving 10 bases between them. CDR1 and CDR2 from the germline V gene are SGHDT and YYEEEE. The CDR3 has 14 amino acids. These data are taken from a study of CD8+ T cells in alopecia areata. Treatment reported: oral pan-JAK inhibitor, 5-10 mg twice daily. Investigators isolated RNA and reverse transcribed it into cDNA to act as the sequencing template. Sequenced by immunoSEQ multiplex PCR; TCRdb stores in-frame clones only, minus some. The sample shows about 150,000 clones, about 71% of them seen only once.

The clonotype originates from a human donor with alopecia areata. V is TRBV5-6 and J is TRBJ2-5, with D possibly matching TRBD2 (6 bases). Sequences were derived from CD4+ T cells sorted from blood, sampled at week 4, from a patient treated with tofacitinib. CDR3 sequence (DNA): TGTGCCAGCAGCTGGAGGGGCTTCCAAGAGACCCAGTACTTC. Encoded protein: CASSWRGFQETQYF.